This TCR beta chain was sequenced for a study of glioma-infiltrating T cells after dendritic cell vaccination. Overall study: Autologous tumor lysate-pulsed dendritic cell vaccination was given between about 2003 and 2013.

Worth noting for this clone: Its antigen is undetermined.

Trimming cost V 2 bases and J 8 bases; bases outside gene matches: 1. Germline V gene data show CDR1 as MNHEY and CDR2 as SVGAGI. The CDR3 spans 14 residues. The PCR used 60 V beta and 13 J beta primers. Clones were sequenced by immunoSEQ multiplex PCR, and TCRdb holds only the in-frame ones, with some missing. The sample includes approximately 99,000 clones, around 80% of them seen just once. General study findings and limits: Higher pretreatment TIL content predicted longer progression-free time and survival. Few patients contributed both blood and tumor specimens.

Noted time point: after dendritic cell vaccination, including at tumor progression/relapse. Sequenced here: blood, sampled after dendritic cell vaccination. The receptor comes from a human donor with glioblastoma. The chain has TRBV6-5 and TRBJ1-6; TRBD1 matches 9 bases. The CDR3 DNA follows: TGTGCCAGCAGTTACGGGGACAGGGATTCACCCCTCCACTTT. This codes for CASSYGDRDSPLHF.